This T cell receptor beta chain was captured by sequencing in a study of blood T cell repertoires in COVID-19. Study overall: From the United States, Italy and Spain came samples of acute and convalescent COVID-19. Sample material is recorded as cDNA or gDNA derived from T cells, B-cell-depleted T cells, or PBMCs.

This CDR3 contains 16 residues. Trimming at V came to 5 bases and at J to 4 bases, leaving 9 bases not matched to a gene. Germline V gene lookup returns CDR1 LGHNA and CDR2 YSLEER. The table lists this clone with a few counts. Original handling: Counts of nucleated cells, estimated from reference gene primer amplification, were obtained. Assay: immunoSEQ multiplex PCR; the TCRdb copy retains only in-frame clones and omits some. The V and J calls and clone size come from that table; D and trimming were worked out from the DNA. The profile shows roughly 79,000 clones, 82% of them singletons. The rearrangement uses TRBV4-3 and TRBJ2-5; 11 bases match TRBD1. Material: peripheral blood. This TCR was recovered from a human donor in a cohort sampled during active COVID-19. The CDR3 here is CASSSWWGQGGETQYF. CDR3 nucleotides: TGCGCCAGCAGCTCATGGTGGGGACAGGGGGGAGAGACCCAGTACTTC.